This T cell receptor beta chain was documented in a study of cytomegalovirus exposure and HLA in healthy donors (dated by TCRdb to 2016 to 2017). In the study overall: An earlier analysis of some 500 of the donors reported approximately 290 Gb of sequence data and some 100 million unique TCR beta sequences from 150 million to 200 million T cells. An early release that covered around 590 HLA-typed donors contained approximately 320 gigabases of sequencing data and tens of millions of unique TCR sequences. The genetic ancestry cluster associated with self-reported Caucasian donors included about four fifths of the approximately 410 genotyped donors. The study aimed to test whether cataloging public T cell receptors could reveal signatures of past pathogen exposure. The study profiled the T cell repertoires of around 700 subjects by immunosequencing and related them to cytomegalovirus serostatus. In addition to the first cohort of 650 to 750 subjects, a separate validation cohort of approximately 120 different subjects was used. The study combined high-throughput TCR immunosequencing, statistical association of individual TCRs with disease status, and machine learning to predict cytomegalovirus infection status. In a later analysis, previously published TCR beta repertoires from about 640 donors were re-analyzed and high-resolution HLA genotyping was added so that TCR occurrence patterns could be studied. Rather than drawing on any new phenotypic data, the later analysis identified candidate immune exposures from TCR beta sequences and the way those sequences occurred across donors. In an earlier analysis of several hundred of the donors, high-throughput TCR beta sequencing was used to judge whether each TCR beta V gene segment behaved as functional or pseudogenic. Donor age, sex, ethnicity and CMV serostatus were compiled alongside the repertoire data. Genome-wide SNP genotypes for about three fifths of the 666 donors were used in a later genetic analysis, which treated that subset as a discovery cohort. All discovery cohort repertoires had been generated on a single sequencing platform. HLA typing included class I and class II loci at four-digit resolution. Typing coverage varied by locus: about 620-640 donors for A, B, C, DRB1 and DQB1; roughly 510 for DQA1; more than 600 for DPA1; 400 to 480 for DPB1. Several DR-DQ haplotypes were treated as single units for association and clustering because of strong linkage in the cohort. Across about 380 genotyped donors of the cohort, an average of roughly 250,000 unique TCR beta nucleotide sequences per donor were sequenced, and 15% to 20% of those sequences were non-productive.

Turning to this clone: Its antigen has not been determined. Base qualities were left out, and no much larger clone turns up one base away.

Libraries were built with the immunoSEQ multiplex PCR assay. For the multiplex PCR, a mixture combining 60 forward primers for TCR Vbeta segments and 13 reverse primers for TCR Jbeta segments was used. The CDR3 region of rearranged TCR beta genes was amplified from genomic DNA with a multiplex PCR assay. The amplified TCR beta libraries were sequenced on the Illumina HiSeq System as 87-base-pair reads. The source study handled its data this way. A later analysis tallied 75 million to 95 million unique TCR beta chains across the 650 to 750 repertoires, and approximately 12 million of those chains were shared by two or more donors. To remove PCR and sequencing errors, raw reads were error-corrected and collapsed into unique sequences using a nearest-neighbor algorithm that merged closely related sequences. To assign V, D and J gene segments, CDR3 sequences were aligned to IMGT reference sequences. For a sequence to be retained, a match of at least six nucleotides was required to both a V gene segment and a J gene segment. Rearrangements were classified as productive when the CDR3 lacked stop codons and remained in frame with V and J, and all other rearrangements were classified as non-productive. CDR3 was defined by IMGT convention, running from the second conserved V-encoded cysteine to the conserved J-encoded phenylalanine. Sequences without an unambiguous match to a single V gene segment were excluded from the earlier analysis of a few hundred of the donors. An earlier analysis of about 600 of the donors called V segments functional above 56.7% productive rearrangements and segregating when the between-donor standard deviation exceeded 5%. To diagnose cytomegalovirus status from the catalog of TCR beta chain sequences, a statistical classification framework was built. In a later analysis, TCR nucleotide sequences were compared against IMGT/GENE-DB human TR gene sequences so that V and J genes could be assigned. A later analysis assigned CDR3 sequences and most-parsimonious VDJ recombination scenarios with the TCRdist pipeline. In a later analysis, every TCR beta chain was defined by the combination of its CDR3 amino acid sequence and its V-gene family, and reads without a unique V-gene family were dropped. In a later analysis, approximately 590 highly shared, low-generation-probability nucleotide sequences were removed to address suspected cross-contamination and a sequencing artifact. In a later analysis, a clonal expansion index for each public chain was calculated from normalized within-repertoire ranks of inferred template counts. A later analysis computed generation probabilities with a VDJ recombination model fitted to out-of-frame rearrangements, and checked the results against IGoR. Hypergeometric tests were used in a later analysis to score TCR-TCR, TCR-HLA and TCR-CMV co-occurrence, with a repertoire-size bias correction applied to the TCR pairs. A later analysis estimated false discovery rates by permuting HLA or CMV assignments 20 times. A later analysis grouped co-occurring TCRs with DBSCAN, adding TCRdist sequence similarity when clustering within HLA-allele-positive subsets. Co-occurrence clustering excluded repertoires with fewer than 30,000 or more than 120,000 public chains, plus five with anomalous nucleotide sharing. TCRdb provides this immuneACCESS table in a form limited to in-frame rearrangements. Some clones are lacking; in checked studies, under half of them reflect an unresolved V gene, and why the rest are absent is not known. Clone size and the V and J calls come from that table; the DNA yielded D and trimming. The sample table lists about 150,000 clones, about 76% of them with a count of one. The ten largest make up approximately 3.7% of the sample.

In total, about 650 healthy bone marrow donors made up the cohort. Cohort members were all nominally healthy when sampled, although unrecorded immune exposures were likely present. Of the approximately 670 cohort members, some 270 had positive CMV serostatus and 350 to 450 had negative CMV serostatus, and CMV serostatus was not recorded for the donor. Every donor gave a peripheral blood sample, and the peripheral blood mononuclear cells from that sample were used for TCR beta sequencing. The Qiagen DNeasy Blood Extraction Kit was used to extract genomic DNA from the blood cell samples. What the work shows at the level of the full study, not this receptor alone: Most CMV-associated TCR beta chains appeared to be HLA-restricted in a later analysis, and the HLA associations seemed to be driven largely by CMV exposure. A further reported finding was that TCR beta sequences accurately predicted the HLA-A and HLA-B alleles for most subjects in the first cohort. A later analysis found that HLA-associated TCR beta chains were more clonally expanded and had lower generation probabilities than equally common non-associated chains. At a false discovery rate of 0.05, a later analysis linked around 17,000 TCR beta sequences to specific HLA alleles. Assigning TCR associations to individual alleles was difficult when HLA alleles, especially DR and DQ, strongly co-occurred. In this cohort, only TCR beta chains were sequenced, and detectable features were limited by the absence of alpha or paired-chain data. Correlated functional status among segregating V segments might be attributable to linkage disequilibrium, but an unknown experimental factor could not be ruled out. HLA typing was unavailable for some donors at each locus, so association tests used only the typed subset. In an earlier analysis of 587 of the donors, most TCR beta V segments appeared in productive rearrangements about 87% or about 30% of the time, broadly matching IMGT annotations. In both the original and validation cohorts, the classifier was reported to diagnose cytomegalovirus status with high specificity and sensitivity. Immune exposure information for the cohort was limited to CMV serostatus. It was suggested by the authors that the approach could potentially be generalized to other disease states and immunological phenotypes. The study gave a list of 150 to 200 TCR beta chains associated with cytomegalovirus. A later analysis reported that several top co-occurrence clusters appeared linked to parvovirus B19, influenza, CMV and Epstein-Barr virus. The sequencing pipeline was judged likely to have produced a cluster of highly shared sequence variants as a technical artifact. Sequencing depth was assumed to be roughly uniform across donors in the presence/absence analyses, though that assumption may not hold. An association between a missense DCLRE1C variant and V-gene and J-gene trimming of TCR beta chains was found in a later genetic analysis and replicated in an independent cohort. Across donors, most TCR sequences were observed very rarely, whereas some public TCRs were present in many individuals. In vitro tests confirmed that a few of the cytomegalovirus-associated TCR beta chains recognize cytomegalovirus antigens. A later genetic analysis reported fewer N-insertions in productive TCRs among donors in an Asian-associated ancestry cluster than the roughly 650-donor mean. Because counts were too low, seventeen rarely observed V segments, including chromosome 9 orphons, were left out of the earlier analysis of 500 to 750 of the donors. In a later analysis, TCR association rates were found to vary across HLA loci, with the most associated TCRs seen for DRB1 alleles and the fewest for HLA-C alleles.

This receptor was taken from a human donor in good health. Source material: PBMCs.

The CDR3 loop reads CASSFGQPSTDTQYF. The base sequence is TGTGCCAGCAGCTTTGGACAGCCAAGCACAGATACGCAGTATTTT. The rearrangement joined TRBV11-2 to TRBJ2-3, with TRBD1 perhaps the D gene, on 6 matching bases. The trim is 3 bases for V and 0 bases for J, with a gap of 10 bases between the germline ends. From the germline V gene, CDR1 is SGHAT and CDR2 is FQNNGV. From cysteine to phenylalanine, the CDR3 is 15 amino acids long. The read is trimmed to its CDR3 DNA, 45 bases read in frame from base 1. Supplemented by the reference TRBV11-2 and TRBJ2-3 proteins around the CDR3, the complete variable domain is EAGVAQSPRYKIIEKRQSVAFWCNPISGHATLYWYQQILGQGPKLLIQFQNNGVVDDSQLPKDRFSAERLKGVDSTLKIQPAKLEDSAVYLCASSFGQPSTDTQYFGPGTRLTVL.